A selection of T cell receptor beta chains follows, all from one sample in a study of blood T cell repertoires in COVID-19. Using immunoSEQ multiplex PCR, the repertoire was profiled, and TCRdb retains in-frame clones only, with some absent. The sample contains a few hundred thousand clones, roughly 87% of which appear only once. Sequences were obtained from peripheral blood. The receptor source for this set is a man younger than 35 with active or convalescent COVID-19. Each CDR3 is given with its conserved first and last residue. The D gene is left open where the match is weak. Clone size is given for some rows only: seen once, a few or many times, or a class if the clone is expanded.

d_gene	v_gene	j_gene	len	abundance	CDR3nt	CDR3aa
TRBD1	TRBV5-4	TRBJ2-3	15	once	TGTGCCAGCAGCTTGGGGGGACAGGACACAGATACGCAGTATTTT	CASSLGGQDTDTQYF
TRBD2	TRBV24-1	TRBJ2-2	18	-	TGTGCCACCAGTGATATTACTAGCGGGAGAGGGGACACCGGGGAGCTGTTTTTT	CATSDITSGRGDTGELFF
-	TRBV27	TRBJ2-1	11	-	TGTGCCAGCACACAGGGAAATGAGCAGTTCTTC	CASTQGNEQFF
-	TRBV9	TRBJ2-7	14	once	TGTGCCAGCAGCCTTGGACAGTCAAGCTACGAGCAGTACTTC	CASSLGQSSYEQYF
-	TRBV19	TRBJ1-1	12	-	TGTGCCAGTAGTATGACTGGGACTGAAGCTTTCTTT	CASSMTGTEAFF
TRBD1	TRBV6-1	TRBJ2-7	16	-	TGTGCCAGCAGTGCAAGGGACCGGGACAGGCCCTACGAGCAGTACTTC	CASSARDRDRPYEQYF
-	TRBV4-3	TRBJ1-1	15	-	TGCGCCAGCAGCCAAGAGGGGGGATGGGACACTGAAGCTTTCTTT	CASSQEGGWDTEAFF
-	TRBV11-2	TRBJ2-1	14	-	TGTGCCAGCCTCCTCCGGCCCGCGGACAATGAGCAGTTCTTC	CASLLRPADNEQFF
TRBD1	TRBV29-1	TRBJ2-7	12	-	TGCAGCGTTGCTGAGACAGGGCACGAGCAGTACTTC	CSVAETGHEQYF
TRBD1	TRBV7-9	TRBJ1-2	13	-	TGTGCCAGCAGTTTAACAGGGGGCTATGGCTACACCTTC	CASSLTGGYGYTF
TRBD1	TRBV29-1	TRBJ1-6	18	-	TGCAGCGTGGCGGGACAGGGTTCGGTAAGCTCCTATAATTCACCCCTCCACTTT	CSVAGQGSVSSYNSPLHF
-	TRBV23-1	TRBJ2-3	17	-	TGCGCCAGCAGTCGAATCCCGGGCAGGGCTAGCACAGATACGCAGTATTTT	CASSRIPGRASTDTQYF
TRBD1	TRBV5-1	TRBJ1-1	15	-	TGCGCCAGCAGCTCTGGGACAGGGTCGGTCCCTGAAGCTTTCTTT	CASSSGTGSVPEAFF
TRBD1	TRBV29-1	TRBJ2-2	14	few	TGCAGCGTTATTAAGGGGGCGGGCACCGGGGAGCTGTTTTTT	CSVIKGAGTGELFF
TRBD2	TRBV7-6	TRBJ2-1	14	-	TGTGCCAGCGGCGGACCGGGACTAGCGGCCCAGCAGTTCTTC	CASGGPGLAAQQFF
TRBD2	TRBV7-3	TRBJ2-1	22	once	TGTGCCAGCTCCCGAGGACTAGCGGGAGGGCCAAGTAGTCCCAACCCACCCGATGAGCAGTTCTTC	CASSRGLAGGPSSPNPPDEQFF
-	TRBV7-9	TRBJ2-5	14	-	TGTGCCAGCAGCTTAGACGGAGGGGAAGAGACCCAGTACTTC	CASSLDGGEETQYF
-	TRBV18	TRBJ1-3	14	-	TGTGCCAGCTCACTGACAGGAGCTGGAAACACCATATATTTT	CASSLTGAGNTIYF
-	TRBV27	TRBJ1-1	13	-	TGTGCCAGCAGTCCGCAGTTGAACACTGAAGCTTTCTTT	CASSPQLNTEAFF
TRBD2	TRBV27	TRBJ2-2	15	-	TGTGCCAGCCGGGGAGGGGCCTCGAACACCGGGGAGCTGTTTTTT	CASRGGASNTGELFF
-	TRBV7-9	TRBJ2-1	15	-	TGTGCCAGCAGGAGACAGGGCCGGGGGTACAATGAGCAGTTCTTC	CASRRQGRGYNEQFF
TRBD1	TRBV11-3	TRBJ2-1	16	-	TGTGCCAGCAGCTTATTTTCGGGACAGGTTAACAATGAGCAGTTCTTC	CASSLFSGQVNNEQFF
-	TRBV6-5	TRBJ2-7	16	once	TGTGCCAGCAGTTACCGAGGGGTAGCGGTCCACTACGAGCAGTACTTC	CASSYRGVAVHYEQYF
-	TRBV19	TRBJ2-7	14	-	TGTGCCAGTAGATACGGCCCTGGGCCCTACGAGCAGTACTTC	CASRYGPGPYEQYF
-	TRBV27	TRBJ2-7	14	-	TGTGCCAGCAGTTTCGCCAGGGGAGTCAACGAGCAGTACTTC	CASSFARGVNEQYF
-	TRBV28	TRBJ1-4	14	-	TGTGCCAGCAGTCAGGTCGGGGAGGGAGAAAAACTGTTTTTT	CASSQVGEGEKLFF
-	TRBV7-6	TRBJ1-4	17	-	TGTGCCAGCAGCTTACTCCTCGGGGGGGGGCACAATGAAAAACTGTTTTTT	CASSLLLGGGHNEKLFF
TRBD2	TRBV6-2/TRBV6-3	TRBJ2-3	15	-	TGTGCCAGCAGTTACGGGGTTAGCGGGGGCGATACGCAGTATTTT	CASSYGVSGGDTQYF
-	TRBV14	TRBJ2-7	13	-	TGTGCCAGCAGCTCATACGGGAGCACCTCTCCGTACTTC	CASSSYGSTSPYF
-	TRBV5-4	TRBJ2-2	14	-	TGTGCCAGCAGCCGAGGACTATACACCGGGGAGCTGTTTTTT	CASSRGLYTGELFF
-	TRBV4-2	TRBJ2-3	20	-	TGTGCCAGCAGCCAAGAGCGAGTCTTGGGTAGCGGAGTCCCCACAGATACGCAGTATTTT	CASSQERVLGSGVPTDTQYF
-	TRBV19	TRBJ2-7	16	-	TGTGCCAGTAGTAATTCCGGGACAAAAGCCTCCTACGAGCAGTACTTC	CASSNSGTKASYEQYF
-	TRBV24-1	TRBJ2-1	16	few	TGTGCCACCAGTGATTTGCGGACAACAGTGGGCGCGGAGCAGTTCTTC	CATSDLRTTVGAEQFF
TRBD1	TRBV6-6	TRBJ1-5	14	-	TGTGCCAGCAGCAGACAGGGGGCATATCAGCCCCAGCATTTT	CASSRQGAYQPQHF
-	TRBV27	TRBJ2-7	12	-	TGTGCCAGCAGTTTACCAGGGTACGAGCAGTACTTC	CASSLPGYEQYF
-	TRBV12-5	TRBJ1-6	16	-	TGTGCTAGTGGGATAATCCAAGGGGACTATAATTCACCCCTCCACTTT	CASGIIQGDYNSPLHF
-	TRBV20-1	TRBJ2-2	15	once	TGCAGTGCTAGTTTGGGGCCTTCGGACGCCGGGGAGCTGTTTTTT	CSASLGPSDAGELFF
TRBD1	TRBV12-5	TRBJ1-1	17	-	TGTGCTAGTGGTTTGGGACGTAAGGACAGGATGAACACTGAAGCTTTCTTT	CASGLGRKDRMNTEAFF
-	TRBV4-1	TRBJ2-7	14	-	TGCGCCAGCAGCCAAGACGGCGGAGCCTACGAGCAGTACTTC	CASSQDGGAYEQYF
-	TRBV3-1/TRBV3-2	TRBJ1-6	12	-	TGTGCCAGTGGCCGCGGCAATTCACCCCTCCACTTT	CASGRGNSPLHF
TRBD2	TRBV9	TRBJ2-7	14	-	TGTGCCAGCAGCGTGGGCGGGGGGACCTACGAGCAGTACTTC	CASSVGGGTYEQYF
TRBD1	TRBV10-3	TRBJ1-2	14	once	TGTGCCATCAGTGAGTGGACAGGGGAGGTTCGCTACACCTTC	CAISEWTGEVRYTF